This entry lists 7 T cell receptor beta chains sequenced from one sample in a study of CD8 T cells in ankylosing spondylitis. Overall study results and limits: A motif of fewer than ten highly homologous TCR beta variants was seen as apparently characteristic of ankylosing spondylitis blood.

TCRdb processed the 5' RACE reads anew with MiXCR; each CDR3 protein has one entry. The sample lists roughly 440,000 distinct CDR3 sequences; 17% were seen once. No cognate antigen is known for these TCRs. Sequenced sample: blood, either unsorted or a sorted T cell fraction (not recorded which). Receptor source: a male donor with ankylosing spondylitis.

This clonotype has more than one count but fewer than ten. The V and J genes are TRBV7-3 and TRBJ1-2; no clear D gene. Germline V CDR1 and CDR2: SGHTA, FQGTGA. The CDR3 extends over 16 amino acids. The V gene lost 7 bases and the J gene lost 5 bases, with 23 bases spanning the gap. The CDR3 nucleotides are TGTGCCAGCAACCGATATATCCCGATAGCGACTTATGGCTACACCTTC. Translated: CASNRYIPIATYGYTF. Supplemented by reference TRBV7-3 and TRBJ1-2, the full variable domain reads GAGVSQTPSNKVTEKGKYVELRCDPISGHTALYWYRQSLGQGPEFLIYFQGTGAADDSGLPNDRFFAVRPEGSVSTLKIQRTERGDSAVYLCASNRYIPIATYGYTFGSGTRLTVV.

Only a few counts were recorded for this clonotype. This chain's CDR3 is CASRTAANTGELFF. The CDR3 nucleotides read TGCGCCAGCAGGACAGCCGCGAACACCGGGGAGCTGTTTTTT. This sequence joins TRBV5-1 and TRBJ2-2, with D possibly being TRBD1 (5 bases). Trimming removed 5 bases from V and 0 bases from J, with 8 bases in between. Germline V lookup: CDR1 SGHRS, CDR2 YFSETQ. The CDR3 is 14 residues long.

There are a few counts of this clonotype. The chain employs TRBV28 and TRBJ2-1; 9 nucleotides match TRBD2. CDR3 length: 16 amino acids. Germline V lookup: CDR1 MDHEN, CDR2 SYDVKM. V lost 1 base, J lost 10 bases, and 11 bases stayed unmatched. CDR3 sequence: CASSLFASGTREEQFF. CDR3 sequence (DNA): TGTGCCAGCAGTTTATTCGCTAGCGGGACGAGAGAGGAGCAGTTCTTC.

V is TRBV28 and J is TRBJ2-2; D may be TRBD1 (5 bases). Between the trimmed V and J ends, which lost 5 bases and 1 base, there was a span of 11 bases. The length of the CDR3 is 15 residues. Per germline, CDR1 MDHEN and CDR2 SYDVKM. CDR3 nucleotide sequence: TGTGCCAGCAGTAAATCAGGGCAGAACACCGGGGAGCTGTTTTTT. Amino acids: CASSKSGQNTGELFF. The whole variable domain, remainder taken from reference TRBV28 and TRBJ2-2, is DVKVTQSSRYLVKRTGEKVFLECVQDMDHENMFWYRQDPGLGLRLIYFSYDVKMKEKGDIPEGYSVSREKKERFSLILESASTNQTSMYLCASSKSGQNTGELFFGEGSRLTVL.

This clonotype has more than one count but fewer than ten. The J gene is TRBJ1-6, the V gene TRBV20-1, with TRBD1 as a possible D gene (6 bases). Looked up from germline, CDR1 is DFQATT and CDR2 is SNEGSKA (reference sequence). CDR3 length equals 18 residues. The V gene lost 5 bases and the J gene lost 0 bases, with 20 bases spanning the gap. The chain's CDR3 is CSASGQRDGSSYNSPLHF. CDR3 DNA sequence: TGCAGTGCTTCAGGACAGAGGGACGGAAGCTCCTATAATTCACCCCTCCACTTT.

The chain recombines TRBV20-1 with TRBJ2-4; D call uncertain. In germline, CDR1 is DFQATT, CDR2 SNEGSKA (reference sequence). The V end lost 1 base, the J end lost 10 bases, and 5 bases lay between the germline ends. CDR3 length: 10 residues. CDR3 loop: CSARGQIQYF. The CDR3 coding sequence is TGCAGTGCTAGAGGGCAGATTCAGTACTTC.

This chain uses TRBV4-3 with TRBJ2-1; perhaps TRBD2 as D (5 bases). The germline V and J ends were trimmed by 3 bases and 0 bases, with 12 bases remaining between them. Germline V gene data show CDR1 as LGHNA and CDR2 as YSLEER. This CDR3 has 16 amino acids. The CDR3 sequence is CASSQRTGSSYNEQFF. The CDR3 nucleotides are TGCGCCAGCAGCCAGAGGACTGGGAGCTCCTACAATGAGCAGTTCTTC.